This entry lists 5 T cell receptor beta chains sequenced from one sample in a study of T cell clonotyping in hematopoietic cell transplantation. The repertoire was sequenced with immunoSEQ multiplex PCR; TCRdb's copy has only in-frame clones and lacks some. The sample contains more than 65,000 clones, approximately 94% of which appear only once. What was sequenced was peripheral blood mononuclear cells. The receptor set was obtained from a man in his forties or fifties in good health. Some clones in this sample may be carry-over from other donors' samples.

This chain connects TRBV9 to TRBJ2-7, with 14 bases lining up with TRBD2. Trimming at V came to 0 bases and at J to 2 bases, leaving 4 bases not matched to a gene. Germline CDR1 is SGDLS and CDR2 is YYNGEE. The CDR3 sequence is 17 residues long. DNA for the CDR3: TGTGCCAGCAGCGTAGGCCTGACTAGCGGGAGGGCCTACGAGCAGTACTTC. It specifies CASSVGLTSGRAYEQYF.

The rearrangement joins TRBV19 to TRBJ2-3; 9 nucleotides match TRBD2. The trim removed 4 bases at V and 3 bases at J, leaving 11 bases unmatched. The CDR3 is 17 residues long. Per germline, CDR1 LNHDA and CDR2 SQIVND (reference sequence). The CDR3 reads CASSRSGGSPRTDTQYF. The DNA for the CDR3 is TGTGCCAGTAGTAGAAGCGGGGGGTCTCCCCGGACAGATACGCAGTATTTT.

The CDR3 is CASSGLTGLLAKNIQYF. DNA for the CDR3: TGTGCCAGCAGTGGGCTGACTGGGCTACTAGCCAAAAACATTCAGTACTTC. The chain links TRBV6-1 to TRBJ2-4, with unresolved D. This CDR3 is 17 amino acids long. Between the trimmed V and J ends, which lost 4 bases and 0 bases, there was a span of 16 bases. The germline gives CDR1 MNHNS, CDR2 SASEGT.

The chain is built from TRBV6-5 and TRBJ1-2; D unresolved. The CDR3 spans 14 residues. CDR1 and CDR2 from the germline V gene are MNHEY and SVGAGI. Deletions cut 0 bases from V and 7 bases from J, with 12 bases between. Here the CDR3 DNA reads TGTGCCAGCAGTTACTCGCGACCGCCTGCTGGCTACACCTTC. It translates to CASSYSRPPAGYTF.

This clone was detected a few times. The chain carries TRBV29-1 and TRBJ2-5, with 12 bases fitting TRBD2. The CDR3 loop spans 15 amino acids. Germline V gene sequence: CDR1 SQVTM, CDR2 ANQGSEA. The CDR3 protein is CGLAGGEGEKETQYF. Here the CDR3 DNA reads TGCGGTCTAGCGGGAGGGGAGGGGGAGAAAGAGACCCAGTACTTC.